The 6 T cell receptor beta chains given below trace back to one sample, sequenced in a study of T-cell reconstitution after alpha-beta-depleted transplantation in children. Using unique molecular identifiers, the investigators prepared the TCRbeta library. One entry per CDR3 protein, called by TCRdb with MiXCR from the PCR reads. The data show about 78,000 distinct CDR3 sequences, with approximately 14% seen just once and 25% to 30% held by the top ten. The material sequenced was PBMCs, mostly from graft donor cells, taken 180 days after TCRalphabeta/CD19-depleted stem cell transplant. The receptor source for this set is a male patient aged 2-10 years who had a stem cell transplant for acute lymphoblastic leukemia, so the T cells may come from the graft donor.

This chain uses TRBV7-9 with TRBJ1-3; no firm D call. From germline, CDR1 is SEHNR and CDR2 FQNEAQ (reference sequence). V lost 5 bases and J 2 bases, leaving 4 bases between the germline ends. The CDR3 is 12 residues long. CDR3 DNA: TGTGCCAGCAGCACACCTGGAAACACCATATATTTT. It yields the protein CASSTPGNTIYF.

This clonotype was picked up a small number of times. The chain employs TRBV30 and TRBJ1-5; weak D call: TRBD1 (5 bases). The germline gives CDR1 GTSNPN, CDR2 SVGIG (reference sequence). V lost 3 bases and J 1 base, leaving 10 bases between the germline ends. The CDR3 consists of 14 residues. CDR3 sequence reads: CAWRARDSNQPQHF. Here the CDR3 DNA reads TGTGCCTGGAGAGCCAGGGACAGCAATCAGCCCCAGCATTTT.

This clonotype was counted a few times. DNA of the CDR3: TGTGCCAGCAGCTTACGGTCTAAGACTAGCGGAGGCCCCGGGGAGCTGTTTTTT. It yields the protein CASSLRSKTSGGPGELFF. V gene TRBV11-2 combines with J gene TRBJ2-2; 9 bases are a match to TRBD2. The CDR3 sequence is 18 residues long. The germline CDR1 and CDR2 sequences are SGHAT and FQNNGV. V shed 2 bases, J shed 6 bases, and the junction held 13 bases outside the gene matches.

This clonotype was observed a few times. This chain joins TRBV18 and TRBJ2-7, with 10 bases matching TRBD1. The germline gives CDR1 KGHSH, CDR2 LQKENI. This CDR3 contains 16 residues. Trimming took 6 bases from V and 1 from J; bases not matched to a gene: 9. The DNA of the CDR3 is TGTGCCAGCTCTCTTGAACCGGGACAGGGGTCCTACGAGCAGTACTTC. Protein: CASSLEPGQGSYEQYF.

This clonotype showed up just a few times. The CDR3 is CASGPVTGTDTQYF. In DNA form, the CDR3 reads TGCGCCAGCGGTCCCGTTACAGGGACCGATACGCAGTATTTT. V usage is TRBV5-1 and J usage is TRBJ2-3; D is possibly TRBD1 (6 bases). The CDR3 totals 14 residues. The germline V gene encodes CDR1 SGHRS and CDR2 YFSETQ. Trimming took 7 bases from V and 6 from J, leaving 18 bases between them.

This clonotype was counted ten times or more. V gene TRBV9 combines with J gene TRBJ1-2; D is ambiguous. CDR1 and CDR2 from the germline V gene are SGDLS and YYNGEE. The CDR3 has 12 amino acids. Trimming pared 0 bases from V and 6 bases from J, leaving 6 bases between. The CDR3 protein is CASSVGRDGYTF. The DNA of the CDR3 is TGTGCCAGCAGCGTAGGCCGGGATGGCTACACCTTC.